The entry below describes one T cell receptor beta chain. Only in-frame clones appear in the TCRdb table, and some are missing; sequencing was by immunoSEQ multiplex PCR. The profile covers about 99,000 clones, with 87% appearing a single time and approximately 2.9% taken by the ten largest. This sample is part of a study of T cell responses to AZD1222 COVID-19 vaccine. Germline assignment: CDR1 PRHDT and CDR2 FYEKMQ (reference sequence). The V end lost 5 bases, the J end lost 8 bases, and 18 bases lay between the germline ends. CDR3 length: 14 amino acids. This chain uses TRBV13 with TRBJ1-2; D is possibly TRBD1 (5 bases). Sample: peripheral blood, taken on day 0 of AZD1222 vaccination. The sequence was obtained from an adult in good health. CDR3 sequence reads: CASSTARDPRGYTF. The CDR3 nucleotides read TGTGCCAGCAGCACAGCCAGGGACCCAAGGGGCTACACCTTC.